These T cell receptor beta chains were read from a single sample in a study of blood T cells in healthy people across ages. TCRdb re-analysed the 5' RACE reads in MiXCR, keeping a single row per CDR3 protein. Here the sample spans 910,000 or so distinct CDR3 sequences, roughly 51% being singletons. Sequencing used blood. These receptor sequences come from an older woman in good health. Each CDR3 is given without its conserved first and last residue. Only part of the rows carry a size: once, few, many, or a class if the clone is expanded.

V: TRBV14
J: TRBJ1-2
size: few
CDR3: ASSRQGGANYGYT

V: TRBV12-3/TRBV12-4
J: TRBJ2-3
size: few
CDR3: ASRRSGTDTQY

V: TRBV5-1
J: TRBJ1-2
size: once
CDR3: ASSFEVEDYT

V: TRBV4-2
J: TRBJ2-5
size: few
CDR3: ASSQGLAEAQETQY

V: TRBV7-7
J: TRBJ2-7
size: once
CDR3: ASSLARTGSNEAQY

V: TRBV12-3/TRBV12-4
J: TRBJ2-1
size: few
CDR3: ASSSTGNEQF

V: TRBV20-1
J: TRBJ2-5
size: .
CDR3: SASSPLGEQY

V: TRBV28
J: TRBJ2-7
size: .
CDR3: ASSKLAGSYEQY

V: TRBV7-2
J: TRBJ2-7
size: .
CDR3: ASSPRSAREVKEQY

V: TRBV6-2/TRBV6-3
J: TRBJ2-7
size: .
CDR3: ANIAGGRAYEQY

V: TRBV18
J: TRBJ2-1
size: .
CDR3: ASSPQHEQF

V: TRBV14
J: TRBJ2-5
size: once
CDR3: ASSQDRQY

V: TRBV20-1
J: .
size: few
CDR3: RADPGGGYEQY

V: TRBV28
J: TRBJ2-3
size: few
CDR3: ASMELLDTQY

V: TRBV11-2
J: TRBJ2-7
size: .
CDR3: ASSLGLGRPGEQY

V: TRBV12-3/TRBV12-4
J: TRBJ2-1
size: few
CDR3: ASSLPAGGGYNEQF

V: TRBV28
J: TRBJ2-7
size: .
CDR3: ASLLAGKGGYEQY

V: TRBV18
J: TRBJ1-2
size: .
CDR3: ASSPPKSNYGYT

V: TRBV20-1
J: TRBJ2-1
size: few
CDR3: SAGDPSGRKDEQF

V: TRBV6-1
J: TRBJ2-7
size: few
CDR3: ASSAQTTGRSYEQY

V: TRBV20-1
J: TRBJ2-7
size: .
CDR3: SASWGPSGGY

V: TRBV6-6
J: TRBJ1-2
size: .
CDR3: AKTRPGQVIGYT

V: TRBV6-2/TRBV6-3
J: TRBJ2-4
size: few
CDR3: ASAGTSNIQY

V: TRBV6-5
J: TRBJ2-2
size: .
CDR3: ASSHTLTGELF

V: TRBV6-5
J: TRBJ2-5
size: few
CDR3: ASSTWTSRETQY

V: TRBV6-4
J: TRBJ2-3
size: .
CDR3: ASHPGREGPDTQY

V: TRBV12-3/TRBV12-4
J: TRBJ2-7
size: .
CDR3: ASRIGGGQVYEQY

V: TRBV29-1
J: TRBJ2-7
size: .
CDR3: SASGQGTSGVEGYEQY

V: TRBV3-1
J: TRBJ2-5
size: .
CDR3: ASSQVLTSVYQETQY

V: TRBV12-3/TRBV12-4
J: TRBJ2-3
size: .
CDR3: ASSHDGSGRADTQY

V: TRBV19
J: TRBJ2-3
size: .
CDR3: ASMHGGITSVGTDTQY